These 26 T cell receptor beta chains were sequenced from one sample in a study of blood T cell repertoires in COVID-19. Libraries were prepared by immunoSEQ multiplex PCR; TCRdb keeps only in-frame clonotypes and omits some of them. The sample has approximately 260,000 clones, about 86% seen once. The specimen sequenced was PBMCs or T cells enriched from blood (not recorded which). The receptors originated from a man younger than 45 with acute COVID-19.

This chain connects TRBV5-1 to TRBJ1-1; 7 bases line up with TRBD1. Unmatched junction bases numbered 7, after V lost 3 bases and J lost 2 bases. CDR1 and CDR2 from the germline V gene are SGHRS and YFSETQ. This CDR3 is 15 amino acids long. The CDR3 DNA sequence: TGCGCCAGCAGCTCCACAGGGGCCCGAAACACTGAAGCTTTCTTT. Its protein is CASSSTGARNTEAFF.

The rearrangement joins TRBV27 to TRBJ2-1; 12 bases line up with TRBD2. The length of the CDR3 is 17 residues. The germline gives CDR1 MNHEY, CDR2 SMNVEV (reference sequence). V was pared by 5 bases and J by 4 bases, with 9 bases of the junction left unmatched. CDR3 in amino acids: CASSPRTSGVPYNEQFF. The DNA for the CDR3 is TGTGCCAGCAGTCCCAGGACTAGCGGGGTACCTTACAATGAGCAGTTCTTC.

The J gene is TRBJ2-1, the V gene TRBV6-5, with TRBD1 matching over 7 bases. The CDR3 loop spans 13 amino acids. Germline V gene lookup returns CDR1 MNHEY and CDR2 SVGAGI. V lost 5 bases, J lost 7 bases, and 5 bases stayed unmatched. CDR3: CASSRDSNNEQFF. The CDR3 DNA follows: TGTGCCAGCAGTCGGGACAGTAATAATGAGCAGTTCTTC.

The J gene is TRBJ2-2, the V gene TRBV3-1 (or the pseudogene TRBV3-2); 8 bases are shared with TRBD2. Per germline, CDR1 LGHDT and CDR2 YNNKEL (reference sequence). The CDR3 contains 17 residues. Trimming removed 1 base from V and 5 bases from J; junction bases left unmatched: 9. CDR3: CASSQVGGGLRTGELFF. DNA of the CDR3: TGTGCCAGCAGCCAAGTTGGCGGGGGGCTTCGGACCGGGGAGCTGTTTTTT.

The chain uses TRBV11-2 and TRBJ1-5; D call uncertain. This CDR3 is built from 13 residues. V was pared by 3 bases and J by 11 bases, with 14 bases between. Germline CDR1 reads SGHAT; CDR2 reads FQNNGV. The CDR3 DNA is TGTGCCAGCAGCTTGGATATGTTTAGCACCCAGCATTTT. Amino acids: CASSLDMFSTQHF.

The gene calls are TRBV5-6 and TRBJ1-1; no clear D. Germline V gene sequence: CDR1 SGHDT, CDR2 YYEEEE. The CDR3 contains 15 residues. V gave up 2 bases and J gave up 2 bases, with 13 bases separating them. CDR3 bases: TGTGCCAGCAGCTTACTACAATTAGGAAACACTGAAGCTTTCTTT. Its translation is CASSLLQLGNTEAFF.

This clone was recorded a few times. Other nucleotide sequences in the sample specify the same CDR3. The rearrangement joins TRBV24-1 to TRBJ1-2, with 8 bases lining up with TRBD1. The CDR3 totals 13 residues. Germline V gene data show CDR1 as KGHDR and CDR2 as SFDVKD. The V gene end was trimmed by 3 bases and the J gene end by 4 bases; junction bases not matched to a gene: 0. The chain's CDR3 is CATSDQGAYGYTF. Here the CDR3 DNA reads TGTGCCACCAGTGATCAGGGGGCCTATGGCTACACCTTC.

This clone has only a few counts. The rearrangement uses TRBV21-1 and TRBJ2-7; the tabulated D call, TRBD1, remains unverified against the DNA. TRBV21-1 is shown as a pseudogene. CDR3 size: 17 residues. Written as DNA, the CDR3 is TGTGCCAGCATCCTGGGCCTCAAAGGACAGGGCTCCTACGAGCAGTACGTC. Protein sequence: CASILGLKGQGSYEQYV.

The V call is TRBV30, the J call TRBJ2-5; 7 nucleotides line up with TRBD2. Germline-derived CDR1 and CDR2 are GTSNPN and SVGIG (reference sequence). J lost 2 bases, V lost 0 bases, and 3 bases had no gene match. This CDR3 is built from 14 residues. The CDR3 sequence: CAWSVGGIQETQYF. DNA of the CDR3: TGTGCCTGGAGTGTGGGAGGGATACAAGAGACCCAGTACTTC. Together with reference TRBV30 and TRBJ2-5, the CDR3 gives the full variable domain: SQTIHQWPATLVQPVGSPLSLECTVEGTSNPNLYWYRQAAGRGLQLLFYSVGIGQISSEVPQNLSASRPQDRQFILSSKKLLLSDSGFYLCAWSVGGIQETQYFGPGTRLLVL.

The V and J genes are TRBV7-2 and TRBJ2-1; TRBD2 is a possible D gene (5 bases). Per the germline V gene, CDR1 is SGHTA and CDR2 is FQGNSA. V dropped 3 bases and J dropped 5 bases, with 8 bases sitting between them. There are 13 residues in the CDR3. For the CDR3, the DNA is TGTGCCAGCAGCTTGGAGCGGAACAATGAGCAGTTCTTC. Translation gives CASSLERNNEQFF.

DNA for the CDR3: TGTGCCAGCAGCAGACGACAGACCCTCTATGGCTACACCTTC. Protein sequence: CASSRRQTLYGYTF. The V and J genes are TRBV5-6 and TRBJ1-2, with D maybe TRBD1 (5 bases). The CDR3 has 14 amino acids. Trimming took off 4 bases at V and 4 bases at J, with 14 bases between the two ends. Germline loops: CDR1 SGHDT, CDR2 YYEEEE.

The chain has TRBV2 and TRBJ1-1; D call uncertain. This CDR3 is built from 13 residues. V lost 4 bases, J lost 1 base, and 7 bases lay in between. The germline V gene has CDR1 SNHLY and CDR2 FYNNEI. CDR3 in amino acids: CASSVAGNTEAFF. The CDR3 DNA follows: TGTGCCAGCAGTGTGGCGGGGAACACTGAAGCTTTCTTT.

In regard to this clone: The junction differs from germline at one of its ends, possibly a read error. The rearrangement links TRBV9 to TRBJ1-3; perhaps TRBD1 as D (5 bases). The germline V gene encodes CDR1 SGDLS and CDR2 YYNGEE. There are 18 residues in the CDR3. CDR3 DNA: TGTGCCAGCAGCGTAGCTGGGGCCCAGGCGAACTCTGGGAACACCATATATTTT. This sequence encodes CASSVAGAQANSGNTIYF.

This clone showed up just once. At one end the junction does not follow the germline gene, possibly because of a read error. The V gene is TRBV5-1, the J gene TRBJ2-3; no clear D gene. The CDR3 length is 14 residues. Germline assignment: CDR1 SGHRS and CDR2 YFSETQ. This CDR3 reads CASSLAWAADTQYF. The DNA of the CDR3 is TGTGCCAGCAGCTTGGCCTGGGCAGCAGATACGCAGTATTTT.

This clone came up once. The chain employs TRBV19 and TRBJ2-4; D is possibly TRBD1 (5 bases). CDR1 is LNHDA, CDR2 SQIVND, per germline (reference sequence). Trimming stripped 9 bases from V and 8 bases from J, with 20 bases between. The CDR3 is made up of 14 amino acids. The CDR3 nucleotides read TGTGCCAGCAGGAGACAGTTCCCGGTAGACATTCAGTACTTC. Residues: CASRRQFPVDIQYF.

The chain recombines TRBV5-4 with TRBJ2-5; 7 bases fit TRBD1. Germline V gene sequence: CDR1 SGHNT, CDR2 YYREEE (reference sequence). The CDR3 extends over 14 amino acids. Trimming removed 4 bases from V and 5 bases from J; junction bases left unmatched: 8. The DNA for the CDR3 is TGTGCCAGCAGCGAGGGACAGTATAGCGAGACCCAGTACTTC. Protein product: CASSEGQYSETQYF. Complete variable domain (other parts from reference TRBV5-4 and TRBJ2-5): ETGVTQSPTHLIKTRGQQVTLRCSSQSGHNTVSWYQQALGQGPQFIFQYYREEENGRGNFPPRFSGLQFPNYSSELNVNALELDDSALYLCASSEGQYSETQYFGPGTRLLVL.

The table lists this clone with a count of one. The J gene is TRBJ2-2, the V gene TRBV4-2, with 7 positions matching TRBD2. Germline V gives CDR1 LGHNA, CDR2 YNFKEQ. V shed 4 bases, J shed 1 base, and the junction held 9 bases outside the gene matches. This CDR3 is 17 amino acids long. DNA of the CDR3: TGTGCCAGCAGCCCGCTAGCGGTGAGACAGAACACCGGGGAGCTGTTTTTT. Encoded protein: CASSPLAVRQNTGELFF.

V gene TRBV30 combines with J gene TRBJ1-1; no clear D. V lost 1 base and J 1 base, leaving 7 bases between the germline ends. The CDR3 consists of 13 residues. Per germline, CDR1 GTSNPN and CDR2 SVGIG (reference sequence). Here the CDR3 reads CAWSASQNTEAFF. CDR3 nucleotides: TGTGCCTGGAGTGCTTCACAGAACACTGAAGCTTTCTTT.

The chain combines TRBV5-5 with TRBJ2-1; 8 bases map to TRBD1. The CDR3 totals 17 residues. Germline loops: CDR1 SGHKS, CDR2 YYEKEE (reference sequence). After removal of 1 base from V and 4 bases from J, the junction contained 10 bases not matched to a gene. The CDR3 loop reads CASSLRPDRVTYNEQFF. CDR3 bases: TGTGCCAGCAGCTTGCGCCCGGACAGGGTCACGTACAATGAGCAGTTCTTC.

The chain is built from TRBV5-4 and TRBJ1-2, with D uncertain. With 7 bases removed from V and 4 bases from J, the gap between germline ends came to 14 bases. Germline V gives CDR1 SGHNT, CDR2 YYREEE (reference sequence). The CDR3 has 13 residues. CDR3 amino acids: CASSNQVGYGYTF. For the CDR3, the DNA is TGTGCCAGCTCGAACCAGGTCGGCTATGGCTACACCTTC.

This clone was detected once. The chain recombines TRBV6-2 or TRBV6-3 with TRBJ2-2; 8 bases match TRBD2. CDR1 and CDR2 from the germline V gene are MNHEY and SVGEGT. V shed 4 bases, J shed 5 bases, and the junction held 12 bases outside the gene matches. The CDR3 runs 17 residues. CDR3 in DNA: TGTGCCAGCAGTTTAGGGTTAGGAGCGGGAGAAACCGGGGAGCTGTTTTTT. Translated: CASSLGLGAGETGELFF.

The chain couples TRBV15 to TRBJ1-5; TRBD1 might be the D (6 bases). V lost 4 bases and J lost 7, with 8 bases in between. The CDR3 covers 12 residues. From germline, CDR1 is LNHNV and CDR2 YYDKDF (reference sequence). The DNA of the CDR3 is TGTGCCACCAGCAAGGACAGCCAGCCCCAGCATTTT. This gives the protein CATSKDSQPQHF.

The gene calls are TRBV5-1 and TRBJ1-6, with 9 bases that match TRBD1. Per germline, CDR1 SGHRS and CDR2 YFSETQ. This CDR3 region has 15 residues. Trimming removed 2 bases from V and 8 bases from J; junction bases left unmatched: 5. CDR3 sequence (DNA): TGCGCCAGCAGCTTTAGGACAGGGGACCATTCACCCCTCCACTTT. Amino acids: CASSFRTGDHSPLHF. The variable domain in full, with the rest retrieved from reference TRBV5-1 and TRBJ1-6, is KAGVTQTPRYLIKTRGQQVTLSCSPISGHRSVSWYQQTPGQGLQFLFEYFSETQRNKGNFPGRFSGRQFSNSRSEMNVSTLELGDSALYLCASSFRTGDHSPLHFGNGTRLTVT.

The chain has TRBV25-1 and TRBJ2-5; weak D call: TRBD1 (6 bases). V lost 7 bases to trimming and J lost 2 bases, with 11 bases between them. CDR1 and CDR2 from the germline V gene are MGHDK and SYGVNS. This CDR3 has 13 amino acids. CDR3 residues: CASIGTNQETQYF. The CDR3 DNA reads TGTGCCAGCATCGGGACAAATCAAGAGACCCAGTACTTC. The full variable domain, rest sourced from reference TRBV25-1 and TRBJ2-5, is EADIYQTPRYLVIGTGKKITLECSQTMGHDKMYWYQQDPGMELHLIHYSYGVNSTEKGDLSSESTVSRIRTEHFPLTLESARPSHTSQYLCASIGTNQETQYFGPGTRLLVL.

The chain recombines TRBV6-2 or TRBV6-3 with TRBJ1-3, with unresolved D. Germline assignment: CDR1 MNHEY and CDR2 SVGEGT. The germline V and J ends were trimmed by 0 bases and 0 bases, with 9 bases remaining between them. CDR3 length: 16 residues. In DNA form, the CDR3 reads TGTGCCAGCAGTTACTCAGGAAGGAGCTCTGGAAACACCATATATTTT. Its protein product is CASSYSGRSSGNTIYF.

The DNA for the CDR3 is TGTGCCATTGGACTAGCGGGAGTCCCCGGGGAGCTGTTTTTT. Translating gives CAIGLAGVPGELFF. The rearrangement links TRBV19 to TRBJ2-2; 13 positions agree with TRBD2. Losses at the gene ends were 10 bases for V and 6 bases for J; bases not matched to a gene: 5. The CDR3 is 14 residues long. Germline lookup yields CDR1 LNHDA and CDR2 SQIVND (reference sequence).